This T cell receptor beta chain is drawn from a study of radiotherapy plus CTLA-4 blockade in lung cancer. This CDR3 has 16 residues. CDR1 is SGHTA and CDR2 is FQGNSA in the germline V gene. V trimming: 0 bases; J trimming: 4 bases; junction bases outside the gene matches: 6. Measured with immunoSEQ multiplex PCR; TCRdb has only the in-frame clones, and not every one. The table records 70,000 to 95,000 clones, more than 85% of them present only once. Details on this clone: The antigen is unknown.

Overall study findings and caveats: The best prediction of response reportedly came from early blood T cell clone dynamics, with interferon-beta.

Source: peripheral blood, taken from a patient treated with radiotherapy plus ipilimumab. The rearrangement joins TRBV7-2 to TRBJ2-5, with 9 bases lining up with TRBD2. This clonotype was sampled from a human donor with non-small cell lung cancer that progressed on radiotherapy plus ipilimumab. The CDR3 coding sequence is TGTGCCAGCAGCTTAGCATTGCGGGGGGGTGGAGAGACCCAGTACTTC. It yields the protein CASSLALRGGGETQYF. The full variable domain, with the rest looked up from reference TRBV7-2 and TRBJ2-5, is GAGVSQSPSNKVTEKGKDVELRCDPISGHTALYWYRQSLGQGLEFLIYFQGNSAPDKSGLPSDRFSAERTGGSVSTLTIQRTQQEDSAVYLCASSLALRGGGETQYFGPGTRLLVL.